Detailed here is one T cell receptor beta chain. Clones were read by immunoSEQ multiplex PCR, and TCRdb kept only the in-frame ones, dropping some. The sample includes 90,000 or so clones, approximately 85% of them seen just once. The sample originates from a study of blood T cell repertoires in COVID-19. With V trimmed by 0 bases and J by 2 bases, 2 bases remained unmatched. The CDR3 runs 15 residues. Per the germline V gene, CDR1 is SGHRS and CDR2 is YFSETQ. The gene calls are TRBV5-1 and TRBJ2-7; TRBD2 matches 10 bases. The sample taken for sequencing was peripheral blood. This TCR came from a man aged 60 to 75 with acute or convalescent COVID-19. CDR3 DNA: TGCGCCAGCAGCTTGGGGACTAGCGGAACCTACGAGCAGTACTTC. Translation gives CASSLGTSGTYEQYF. The complete variable domain, with remaining parts taken from reference TRBV5-1 and TRBJ2-7, reads KAGVTQTPRYLIKTRGQQVTLSCSPISGHRSVSWYQQTPGQGLQFLFEYFSETQRNKGNFPGRFSGRQFSNSRSEMNVSTLELGDSALYLCASSLGTSGTYEQYFGPGTRLTVT.